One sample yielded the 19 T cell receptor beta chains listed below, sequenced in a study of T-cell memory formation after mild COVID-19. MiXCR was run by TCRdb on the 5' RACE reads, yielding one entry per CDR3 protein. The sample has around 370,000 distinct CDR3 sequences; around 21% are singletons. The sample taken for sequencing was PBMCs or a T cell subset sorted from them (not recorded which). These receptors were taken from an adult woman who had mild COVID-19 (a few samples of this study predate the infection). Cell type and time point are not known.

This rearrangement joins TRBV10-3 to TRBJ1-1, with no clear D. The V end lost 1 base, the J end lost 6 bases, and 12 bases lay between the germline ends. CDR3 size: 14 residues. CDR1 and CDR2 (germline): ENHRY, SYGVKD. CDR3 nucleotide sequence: TGTGCCATCAGTGAGTACGGAGGGTACGCTGAAGCTTTCTTT. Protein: CAISEYGGYAEAFF.

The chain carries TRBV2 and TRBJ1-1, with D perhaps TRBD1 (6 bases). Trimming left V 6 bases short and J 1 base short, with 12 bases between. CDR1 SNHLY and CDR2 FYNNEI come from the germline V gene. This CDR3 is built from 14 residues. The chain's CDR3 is CASSIRGSNTEAFF. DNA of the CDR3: TGTGCCAGCAGCATCAGGGGATCGAACACTGAAGCTTTCTTT.

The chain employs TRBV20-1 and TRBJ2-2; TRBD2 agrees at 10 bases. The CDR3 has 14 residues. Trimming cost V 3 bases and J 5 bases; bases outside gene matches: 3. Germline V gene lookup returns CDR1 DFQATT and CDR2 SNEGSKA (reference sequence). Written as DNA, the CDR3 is TGCAGTGCTAGTAGCGGGAGGAGTACCGGGGAGCTGTTTTTT. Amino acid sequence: CSASSGRSTGELFF.

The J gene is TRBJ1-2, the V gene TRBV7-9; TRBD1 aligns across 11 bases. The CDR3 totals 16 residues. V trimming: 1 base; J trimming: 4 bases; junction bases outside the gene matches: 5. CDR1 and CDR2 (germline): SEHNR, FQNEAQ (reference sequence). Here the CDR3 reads CASSLVGQGAGYGYTF. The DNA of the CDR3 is TGTGCCAGCAGCTTAGTCGGACAGGGGGCTGGCTATGGCTACACCTTC.

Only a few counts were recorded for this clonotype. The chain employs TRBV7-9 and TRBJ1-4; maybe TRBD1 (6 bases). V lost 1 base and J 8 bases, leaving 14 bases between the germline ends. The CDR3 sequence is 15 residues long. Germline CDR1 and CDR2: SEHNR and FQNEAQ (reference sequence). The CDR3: CASSLGQAGGEKLFF. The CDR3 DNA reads TGTGCCAGCAGCTTAGGACAGGCGGGCGGAGAAAAACTGTTTTTT.

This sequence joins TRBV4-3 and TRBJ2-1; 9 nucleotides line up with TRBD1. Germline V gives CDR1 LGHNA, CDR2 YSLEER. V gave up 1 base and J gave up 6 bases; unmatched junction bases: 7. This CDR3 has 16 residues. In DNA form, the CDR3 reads TGCGCCAGCAGCCAAGGTTGGGACAGGGTACCCAATGAGCAGTTCTTC. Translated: CASSQGWDRVPNEQFF.

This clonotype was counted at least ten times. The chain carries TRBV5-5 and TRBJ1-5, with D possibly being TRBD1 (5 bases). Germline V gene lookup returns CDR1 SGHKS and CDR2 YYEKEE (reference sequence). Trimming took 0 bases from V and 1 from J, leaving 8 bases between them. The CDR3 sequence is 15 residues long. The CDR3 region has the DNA TGTGCCAGCAGCTTGGCAGGGATAAGCAATCAGCCCCAGCATTTT. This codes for CASSLAGISNQPQHF.

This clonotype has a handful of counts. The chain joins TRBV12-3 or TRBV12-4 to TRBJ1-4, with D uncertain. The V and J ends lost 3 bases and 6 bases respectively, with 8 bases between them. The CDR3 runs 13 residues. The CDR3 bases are TGTGCCAGCAGTTTTAACAGTTATGAAAAACTGTTTTTT. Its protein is CASSFNSYEKLFF.

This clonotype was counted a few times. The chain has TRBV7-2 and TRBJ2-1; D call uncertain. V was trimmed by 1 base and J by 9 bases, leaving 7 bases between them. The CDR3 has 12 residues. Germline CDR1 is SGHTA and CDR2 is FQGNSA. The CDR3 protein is CASSLGLFEQFF. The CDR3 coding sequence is TGTGCCAGCAGCTTAGGACTTTTTGAGCAGTTCTTC.

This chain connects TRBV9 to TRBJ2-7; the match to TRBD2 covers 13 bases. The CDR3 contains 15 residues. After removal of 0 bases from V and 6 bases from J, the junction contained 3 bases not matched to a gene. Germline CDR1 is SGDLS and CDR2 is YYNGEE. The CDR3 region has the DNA TGTGCCAGCAGCGTAGGACTAGCGGGAGGAAGCGAGCAGTACTTC. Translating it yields CASSVGLAGGSEQYF.

CDR3 in amino acids: CASSAAGALGETQYF. DNA for the CDR3: TGTGCCAGCAGTGCAGCGGGAGCATTGGGGGAGACCCAGTACTTC. The chain couples TRBV2 to TRBJ2-5, with 8 bases fitting TRBD2. From germline, CDR1 is SNHLY and CDR2 FYNNEI. CDR3 length: 15 amino acids. With 4 bases clipped from V and 5 bases from J, the junction kept 9 bases outside the gene matches.

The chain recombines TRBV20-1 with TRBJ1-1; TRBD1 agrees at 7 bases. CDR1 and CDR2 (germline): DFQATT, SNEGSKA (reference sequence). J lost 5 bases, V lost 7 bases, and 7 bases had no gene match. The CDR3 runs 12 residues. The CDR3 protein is CSERGLGTEAFF. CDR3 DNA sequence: TGCAGTGAAAGGGGGCTAGGGACTGAAGCTTTCTTT.

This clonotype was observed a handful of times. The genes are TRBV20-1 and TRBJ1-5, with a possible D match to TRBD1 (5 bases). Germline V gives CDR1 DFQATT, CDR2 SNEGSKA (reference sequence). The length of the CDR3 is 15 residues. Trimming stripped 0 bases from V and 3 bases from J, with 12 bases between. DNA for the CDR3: TGCAGTGCTAGAGACCCGGGGGGGGTCAATCAGCCCCAGCATTTT. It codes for CSARDPGGVNQPQHF.

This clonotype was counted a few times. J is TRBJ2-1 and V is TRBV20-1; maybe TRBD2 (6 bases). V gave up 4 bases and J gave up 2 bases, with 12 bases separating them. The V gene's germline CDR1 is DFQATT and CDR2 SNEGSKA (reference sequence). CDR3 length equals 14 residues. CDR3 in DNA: TGCAGTGCTATGCGGGACCCACCCTACAATGAGCAGTTCTTC. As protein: CSAMRDPPYNEQFF.

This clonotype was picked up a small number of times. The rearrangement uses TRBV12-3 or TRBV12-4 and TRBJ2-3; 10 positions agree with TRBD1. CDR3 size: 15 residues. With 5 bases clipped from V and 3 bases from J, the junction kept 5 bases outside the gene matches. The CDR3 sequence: CASSGTGVGTDTQYF. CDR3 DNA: TGTGCCAGCAGTGGGACAGGGGTGGGGACAGATACGCAGTATTTT.

DNA for the CDR3: TGTGCCAGCAGCTCACCCCCCGGACAGGGCCTAGAGCAGTACTTC. Its translation is CASSSPPGQGLEQYF. V is TRBV7-9 and J is TRBJ2-7, with 8 bases that match TRBD1. Germline V gives CDR1 SEHNR, CDR2 FQNEAQ (reference sequence). The CDR3 has 15 residues. V dropped 4 bases and J dropped 7; count of bases not matched to a gene: 12.

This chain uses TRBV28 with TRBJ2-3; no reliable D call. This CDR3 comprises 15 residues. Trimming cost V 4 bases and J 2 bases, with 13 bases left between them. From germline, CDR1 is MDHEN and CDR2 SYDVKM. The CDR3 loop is CASSSPPDLTDTQYF. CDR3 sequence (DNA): TGTGCCAGCAGTTCCCCCCCGGACCTCACAGATACGCAGTATTTT.

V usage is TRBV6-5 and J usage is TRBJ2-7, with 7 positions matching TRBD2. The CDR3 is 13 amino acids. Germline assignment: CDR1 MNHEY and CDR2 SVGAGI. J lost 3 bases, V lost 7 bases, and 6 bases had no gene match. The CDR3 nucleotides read TGTGCCAGCAAGCCTGGACTAGTCTACGAGCAGTACTTC. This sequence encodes CASKPGLVYEQYF.

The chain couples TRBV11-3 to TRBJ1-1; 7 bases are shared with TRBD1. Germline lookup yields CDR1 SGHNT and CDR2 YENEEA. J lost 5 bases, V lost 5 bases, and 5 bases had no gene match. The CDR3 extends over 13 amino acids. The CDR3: CASSPHRGTEAFF. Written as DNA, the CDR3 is TGTGCCAGCAGCCCTCACAGGGGAACTGAAGCTTTCTTT.